The sequence of this T cell receptor beta chain was determined in a study of T cell responses to AZD1222 COVID-19 vaccine (dated by TCRdb to the early 2020s). With respect to the entire study: TCR sequencing covered fewer than 250 trial participants: 200 to 220 given two doses of AZD1222 and about 26 given two doses of MenACWY control vaccine. Trial participants were enrolled by age into subgroups of 18-55, 56-69 and 70-plus years, and around 150, 28 and 57 TCR-sequenced participants, respectively, were included in these subgroups.

Worth noting for this clone: Its antigen is not yet known. No much larger clone is present one base from it, and per-base qualities are unavailable.

Paper-wide results and their limitations: Reportedly, close to half of the unique spike-specific TCRs recognized epitopes lying outside the regions that are mutated in the B.1.351 and B.1.1.7 variants. In the small 56-69-year group, the increase in depth fell short of significance, most likely because of low power. Conclusions about previously exposed vaccinees are limited because only six or seven AZD1222 recipients were SARS-CoV-2 seropositive at baseline. CD4 TCRs associated with the vaccine covered the entire spike protein, and the dominant responses were in regions 160-218 and 743-854. Because no samples from the day 14 peak response were available, repertoires could be characterized only after the peak T cell response. After two AZD1222 doses, both the breadth and the depth of spike-specific TCRs were significantly higher than at day 0 and than in MenACWY recipients. Participants were mostly white British, with more females than males. The authors suggested clonal diversity may have been underestimated.

The CDR3 regions of human TCRbeta chains were analyzed by immunosequencing. Per the authors' processing: Repertoire TCRs were matched against a reference library of SARS-CoV-2-specific TCRs generated with the MIRA antigen-specificity platform. Breadth was defined as the fraction of unique TCRs that were SARS-CoV-2-associated. Depth was defined as the fraction of total T cells that were SARS-CoV-2-associated. Using the MIRA data, every spike-specific TCR was mapped to the spike region that the TCR reacted to and assigned to either a CD4 or a CD8 class. Log10-transformed breadth and depth values were compared by one-way ANOVA with Sidak's multiple comparisons tests. TCRdb mirrors the immuneACCESS table, restricted to in-frame sequences. Some clones are absent from its copies; in checked studies, under half trace to an unresolved V gene, and the reason for the others is unknown. For V, J and clone size, that table is used; D and trimming come from the DNA. This sample lists 100,000 to 150,000 clones; approximately 91% were detected once. The ten largest account for roughly 0.98% of the sample.

This specimen's time point label, interpreted: about 28 days (+/-7) after the second vaccine dose. AZD1222 recipients whose second dose came at about 4 weeks and those whose second dose came at about 12 weeks were combined into one group, since spike-specific TCR depth and breadth did not differ between the two schedules. Vaccinee samples were obtained from the UK trials COV001 and COV002, which included a single-blind randomized controlled phase 2/3 trial of AZD1222 (ChAdOx1 nCoV-19) in healthy adults. For TCRbeta chain sequencing, PBMC samples from trial participants were taken at day 0 and at day 28 after the second dose. The CDR3 numbers 12 residues from cysteine through phenylalanine. Of the read, only the CDR3 DNA is kept; its 36 bases are in frame from base 1. According to the germline V gene (reference sequence), CDR1 reads SGHNT and CDR2 reads YYREEE. Deletion took 2 bases off V and 3 bases off J, with a span of 5 bases between the germline ends.

Sample: peripheral blood, taken 28 days after the second AZD1222 dose. The V and J segments used are TRBV5-4 and TRBJ2-5; the D gene assignment is ambiguous. The sequence derives from an adult who received the AZD1222 COVID-19 vaccine. The DNA is as follows: TGTGCCAGCAGCTTTTTAGAAGAGACCCAGTACTTC. This is translated as CASSFLEETQYF.